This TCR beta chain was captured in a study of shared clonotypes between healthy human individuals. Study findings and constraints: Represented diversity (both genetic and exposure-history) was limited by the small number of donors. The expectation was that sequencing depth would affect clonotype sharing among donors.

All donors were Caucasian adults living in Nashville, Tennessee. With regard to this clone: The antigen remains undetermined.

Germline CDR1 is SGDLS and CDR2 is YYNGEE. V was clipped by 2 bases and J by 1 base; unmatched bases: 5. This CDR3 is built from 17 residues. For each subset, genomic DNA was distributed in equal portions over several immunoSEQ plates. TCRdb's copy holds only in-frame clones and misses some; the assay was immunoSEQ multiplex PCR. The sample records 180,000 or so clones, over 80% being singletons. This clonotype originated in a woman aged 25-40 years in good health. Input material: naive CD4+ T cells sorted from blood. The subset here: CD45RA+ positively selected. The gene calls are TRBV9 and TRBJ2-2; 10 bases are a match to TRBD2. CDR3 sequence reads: CASSVLAGVVNTGELFF. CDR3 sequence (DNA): TGTGCCAGCAGCGTGCTAGCGGGAGTTGTGAACACCGGGGAGCTGTTTTTT. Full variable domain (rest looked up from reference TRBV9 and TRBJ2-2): DSGVTQTPKHLITATGQRVTLRCSPRSGDLSVYWYQQSLDQGLQFLIQYYNGEERAKGNILERFSAQQFPDLHSELNLSSLELGDSALYFCASSVLAGVVNTGELFFGEGSRLTVL.